This T cell receptor (beta chain) was retrieved from a study of CD8 T cells in Susac syndrome. The sequenced target, TCR beta, came from blood CD8+ and CD4+ T cells. V gave up 6 bases and J gave up 5 bases, with 14 bases separating them. This CDR3 has 13 amino acids. The RNA, roughly 0.5 to 1 ug, was put through reverse transcription using random hexamers. Across 54 Vbeta and 13 Jbeta, TCR beta CDR3 was amplified with immunoSEQ multiplex PCR. TCRdb ran MiXCR on the immunoSEQ multiplex PCR reads and lists one entry per CDR3 protein. The sample shows about 73,000 distinct CDR3 sequences, 85% to 95% of them seen only once. This clonotype has just a few counts.

This receptor was obtained from a human donor with multiple sclerosis. Sequencing was performed on CD8+ T cells from PBMCs. This chain links TRBV12-3 or TRBV12-4 with TRBJ2-7; either TRBD1 or TRBD2 may fit D (5 bases each). CDR3 protein: CASSKPGPHEQYF. Written as DNA, the CDR3 is TGTGCCAGCAGCAAACCGGGACCCCACGAGCAGTACTTC.